Detailed here is one T cell receptor beta chain. The target antigen is unknown. This sample is part of a study of cytotoxic CD8 clonotypes in ibrutinib-treated CLL. As for the study in general: Response sampling came at median approximately a year of treatment, ranging 6 to 36 months. Findings of the study overall: Contraction or stability on treatment was seen for public clonotypes, which were uncommon. Clonality measured at baseline exceeded age-matched healthy donors, tracking circulating CD8+ T-cell counts. Before falling back toward baseline at progression, clonality had risen at the time of ibrutinib response.

TCRdb's copy holds only in-frame clones and misses some; the assay was immunoSEQ multiplex PCR. This sample has tens of thousands of clones, with roughly 50% found just once. With 4 bases removed from V and 7 bases from J, the gap between germline ends came to 10 bases. Germline V gene lookup returns CDR1 SGHDN and CDR2 FVKESK. The CDR3 has 13 amino acids. This sequence joins TRBV14 and TRBJ1-4; no definite D call. The clonotype was recovered from a human donor with chronic lymphocytic leukemia. The sequencing here drew on PBMCs, taken before ibrutinib treatment. DNA for the CDR3: TGTGCCAGCAGCCCGACAATGGGTGAAAAACTGTTTTTT. Amino acid sequence: CASSPTMGEKLFF.